Listed below are T cell receptor beta chains from one sample, sequenced in a study of blood T cell repertoires in COVID-19. The repertoire was sequenced with immunoSEQ multiplex PCR; TCRdb's copy has only in-frame clones and lacks some. The sample lists 150,000 to 200,000 clones; around 80% were seen once. The sequenced sample was PBMCs or T cells enriched from blood (not recorded which). Receptor source: a woman between 45 and 60 years old with acute COVID-19. CDR3s include the opening cysteine and the closing phenylalanine or tryptophan. The D gene is left open where the match is weak. The size field is filled for only some rows; it gives once, few, many or a size class.

V gene,clone size,D gene,J gene,CDR3 DNA,CDR3 protein
TRBV4-3,few,TRBD1,TRBJ1-1,TGCGCCAGCAGCCAAGCCGTCGCAGGGGGATCCATGAACACTGAAGCTTTCTTT,CASSQAVAGGSMNTEAFF
TRBV7-8,few,.,TRBJ1-6,TGTGCCAGCAGCTTAGTCCAGGGACTTCTAAATTCACCCCTCCACTTT,CASSLVQGLLNSPLHF
TRBV5-6,.,.,TRBJ1-2,TGTGCCAGCAGCCGGGATTTGGGCTACACCTTC,CASSRDLGYTF
TRBV18,.,.,TRBJ1-1,TGTGCCAGCTCACCCTCGGGGGGCACCACTGAAGCTTTCTTT,CASSPSGGTTEAFF
TRBV28,.,.,TRBJ1-1,TGTGCCAGCAGTCCCACGACAGGAATGAACACTGAAGCTTTCTTT,CASSPTTGMNTEAFF
TRBV7-9,.,.,TRBJ1-5,TGTGCCAGCAGCTTTCTAAATCAGCCCCAGCATTTT,CASSFLNQPQHF
TRBV6-5,.,.,TRBJ2-2,TGTGCCGCGGTGGCCCTGACCGGGGAGCTGTTTTTT,CAAVALTGELFF
TRBV25-1,.,.,TRBJ1-1,TGTGCCAGCAGTCCAGTTAAACCGGGGACTGAAGCTTTCTTT,CASSPVKPGTEAFF
TRBV28,.,.,TRBJ1-1,TGTGCCAGCCGACAGGTTTTAAACACTGAAGCTTTCTTT,CASRQVLNTEAFF
TRBV6-6,.,.,TRBJ1-4,TGTGCCAGTTGGGCCACTAATGAAAAACTGTTTTTT,CASWATNEKLFF
TRBV5-6,.,.,TRBJ2-3,TGTGCCAGCGATCACCGGACAGATCCAGATACGCAGTATTTT,CASDHRTDPDTQYF
TRBV1,.,.,TRBJ1-5,TGCACCAGCAGCCAAGATATCGCCAGGGGAGAGCCCCAGCATTTT,CTSSQDIARGEPQHF
TRBV19,.,TRBD2,TRBJ2-2,TGTGCCAGTACCGACCTAGCGGGGGCTTTAAACACCGGGGAGCTGTTTTTT,CASTDLAGALNTGELFF
TRBV28,few,.,TRBJ1-3,TGTGCCAGCAGTTTACAGGCTGGAAACACCATATATTTT,CASSLQAGNTIYF
TRBV3-1/TRBV3-2,many,.,TRBJ1-2,TGTGCCAGCAGCCAAGATCACGGGAACTATGGCTACACCTTC,CASSQDHGNYGYTF
TRBV7-2,.,.,TRBJ1-2,TGTGCCAGCAGCCAAAGAAAAAAGAGTGGGTCGGGGGTCACCTTC,CASSQRKKSGSGVTF
TRBV18,.,TRBD1,TRBJ1-2,TGTGCCAGCTCCCACAACGGACAGGGGGCCTATGGCTACACCTTC,CASSHNGQGAYGYTF
TRBV5-1,few,.,TRBJ1-4,TGCGCCAGCAGCTTGGGTCCGGAGGCACGTGAAAAACTGTTTTTT,CASSLGPEAREKLFF
TRBV9,.,.,TRBJ1-4,TGTGCCAGCAGCCCTCGGGGGGGTTCAGGTGAAAAACTGTTTTTT,CASSPRGGSGEKLFF
TRBV6-5,.,TRBD1,TRBJ1-1,TGTGCCAGCAGTAATACAGGGGGCTCTGAAGCTTTCTTT,CASSNTGGSEAFF
TRBV4-1,.,.,TRBJ1-2,TGCGCCAGCAGCTCGGGGGGGTCCTATGGCTACACCTTC,CASSSGGSYGYTF
TRBV4-2,.,TRBD1,TRBJ2-3,TGTGCCAGCAGCCAGAGACAGGGTCTATCAGATACGCAGTATTTT,CASSQRQGLSDTQYF
TRBV5-1,few,TRBD1,TRBJ1-3,TGCGCCAGCAGCGACGGGACAGGGGGCCGCGACACCATATATTTT,CASSDGTGGRDTIYF
TRBV9,.,TRBD2,TRBJ2-5,TGTGCCAGCAGCCCTGGGACTAGCGGGGGGGCTGAAGAGACCCAGTACTTC,CASSPGTSGGAEETQYF
TRBV5-1,.,.,TRBJ1-1,TGCGCCAGCAGCGCCGAACAGGAGTCCACTGAAGCTTTCTTT,CASSAEQESTEAFF
TRBV24-1,.,.,TRBJ2-2,TGTGCCACCAGCATAGGAGGTGTAAACACCGGGGAGCTGTTTTTT,CATSIGGVNTGELFF
TRBV19,.,.,TRBJ1-5,TGTGCCAGTAGTATAGATAGTATTGGGGGGAGACGGCAGCCCCAGCATTTT,CASSIDSIGGRRQPQHF
TRBV10-3,few,.,TRBJ1-2,TGTGCCATCAGTGAGTCGCAGGGCCGACTGGGGGGCTACACCTTC,CAISESQGRLGGYTF
TRBV27,.,TRBD1,TRBJ2-2,TGTGCCAGCAGTCGACCGCAGGGGGTAGGGACCGGGGAGCTGTTTTTT,CASSRPQGVGTGELFF
TRBV2,.,TRBD2,TRBJ2-5,TGTGCCAGCAATTTGCGGGGGGGCCCTAGGGAAACCCAGTACTTC,CASNLRGGPRETQYF
TRBV11-3,.,TRBD1,TRBJ2-5,TGTGCCAGCAGCTTGGGACAGGCCGAAGAGACCCAGTACTTC,CASSLGQAEETQYF
TRBV6-2/TRBV6-3,.,.,TRBJ1-2,TGTGCCAGCAGTTCGGCAGGCGGGGGGAACTATGGCTACACCTTC,CASSSAGGGNYGYTF
TRBV28,.,TRBD1,TRBJ1-2,TGTGCCAGCAGTTCCGGACAGGGGGCCTTCTATGGCTACACCTTC,CASSSGQGAFYGYTF
TRBV27,.,.,TRBJ2-5,TGTGCCAGCAGTTTCTTTGGCTCCCACCAAGAGACCCAGTACTTC,CASSFFGSHQETQYF
TRBV9,.,TRBD1,TRBJ2-2,TGTGCCAGCAGCGTCAGCCAGTACAGGGGTACCGGGGAGCTGTTTTTT,CASSVSQYRGTGELFF
TRBV6-6,.,TRBD1,TRBJ1-3,TGTGCCAGCAGTCAAGGACAGGGGGGAAACACCATATATTTT,CASSQGQGGNTIYF
TRBV4-1,few,.,TRBJ1-4,TGCGCCAGCAGCCAAGATTTTCGGGGGTCGTCTGAAAAACTGTTTTTT,CASSQDFRGSSEKLFF
TRBV7-3,.,.,TRBJ2-1,TGTGCCAGCAGCTCTACCGACAATGAGCAGTTCTTC,CASSSTDNEQFF
TRBV11-2,few,TRBD1,TRBJ2-5,TGTGCCAGCAGCCCACCGAAGGGGGCCTGGGAGACCCAGTACTTC,CASSPPKGAWETQYF
TRBV5-4,.,.,TRBJ2-3,TGTGCCAGCAGCTTGGCGGGGTGGGGCACAGATACGCAGTATTTT,CASSLAGWGTDTQYF
TRBV7-8,.,.,TRBJ1-6,TGTGCCAGCAGCCTCCGGGAGGGATCCCTCCACTTT,CASSLREGSLHF
TRBV28,.,.,TRBJ1-3,TGTGCCAGCCATACCAGCGGCTCTGGAAACACCATATATTTT,CASHTSGSGNTIYF
TRBV7-9,.,TRBD2,TRBJ2-1,TGTGCCAGCAGCCCACAACCGGGACTAACTTACAATGAGCAGTTCTTC,CASSPQPGLTYNEQFF
TRBV10-2,.,.,TRBJ2-5,TGCGCCAGCAGTGACCAGGGGCGGCGAGAGACCCAGTACTTC,CASSDQGRRETQYF
TRBV18,.,.,TRBJ2-5,TGTGCCAGCTCACCACAGGGGAAAAGGGAAGAGACCCAGTACTTC,CASSPQGKREETQYF
TRBV6-5,.,.,TRBJ1-3,TGTGCCAGCCAACGGGGGGTTGGAAACACCATATATTTT,CASQRGVGNTIYF